One and the same sample provided the 27 T cell receptor beta chains below, sequenced in a study of blood T cells in healthy people across ages. A sample-barcoded 5' primer and a J-beta primer mix were used in a second PCR of roughly 6 to 11 cycles. TCRdb passed the 5' RACE reads through MiXCR, listing each CDR3 protein once. Of under 800,000 distinct CDR3 sequences listed, approximately 43% are singletons. The sequencing input was blood. The receptors were sampled from a woman between 55 and 75 years old in good health.

This clonotype was seen repeatedly, ten times or more. The gene calls are TRBV12-3 or TRBV12-4 and TRBJ2-4; D not resolved. The CDR3 covers 14 residues. V lost 2 bases and J 2 bases, leaving 7 bases between the germline ends. DNA for the CDR3: TGTGCCAGCAGTTTACCGAGAACCAAAAACATTCAGTACTTC. Translating gives CASSLPRTKNIQYF.

The gene calls are TRBV5-1 and TRBJ1-1; possible D gene TRBD1, 5 bases. The CDR3 extends over 14 amino acids. Germline V lookup: CDR1 SGHRS, CDR2 YFSETQ. V dropped 5 bases and J dropped 5 bases, with 16 bases sitting between them. Here the CDR3 DNA reads TGCGCCAGCAGATCCGGGACTCCTGGGACTGAAGCTTTCTTT. It translates to CASRSGTPGTEAFF.

Details on this clonotype: One end of the junction fails to match germline, which may point to a read error. The chain employs TRBV20-1 and TRBJ2-3; D not certain. Germline loops: CDR1 DFQATT, CDR2 SNEGSKA (reference sequence). The CDR3 spans 16 residues. The CDR3 DNA reads TGCAGTGCTAGAGATCTGGTTGGGTACCGCACAGATACGAAGTATTTT. Protein: CSARDLVGYRTDTKYF.

This clonotype was counted only a few times. V is TRBV20-1 and J is TRBJ2-7, with D maybe TRBD1 (5 bases). Judging by the DNA end, TRBJ2-5 fits better; the J call may be wrong. Germline CDR1 and CDR2: DFQATT and SNEGSKA (reference sequence). This CDR3 has 13 residues. CDR3 coding DNA: TGCAGTGCTTGGGAACAGGTGGTGGAGACCCAGTACTTC. Translating gives CSAWEQVVETQYF.

This clonotype was counted only a few times. The chain carries TRBV27 and TRBJ2-7; 12 bases are shared with TRBD2. Per the germline V gene, CDR1 is MNHEY and CDR2 is SMNVEV (reference sequence). The CDR3 is 13 residues long. Germline trimming cut 4 bases from V and 10 bases from J; bases unmatched to any gene: 5. The CDR3 coding sequence is TGTGCCAGCAGTTCCACTAGCGGGAGGAACCAGTACTTC. Translating it yields CASSSTSGRNQYF.

The CDR3 here is CASSYSEGDPDTQYF. For the CDR3, the DNA is TGTGCCAGCAGTTACTCAGAGGGGGACCCAGATACGCAGTATTTT. This rearrangement joins TRBV6-2 or TRBV6-3 to TRBJ2-3, with D maybe TRBD1 (6 bases). Germline CDR1 reads MNHEY; CDR2 reads SVGEGT. The V end was cut by 0 bases, the J end by 4 bases, with 11 bases between. The CDR3 covers 15 residues.

This clonotype was picked up a small number of times. The chain is built from TRBV12-3 or TRBV12-4 and TRBJ2-7; 8 bases fit TRBD1. V shed 7 bases and J 3 bases; nucleotides not matched to a gene: 8. The CDR3 runs 14 residues. The CDR3 sequence: CASTRDRGDYEQYF. CDR3 nucleotide sequence: TGTGCCAGCACTCGAGACAGGGGCGACTACGAGCAGTACTTC.

The chain is built from TRBV29-1 and TRBJ1-2; no clear D. The germline gives CDR1 SQVTM, CDR2 ANQGSEA. V shed 2 bases and J shed 2 bases, with 9 bases lying between them. The CDR3 totals 13 residues. CDR3 coding DNA: TGCAGCGTTGAAAACAGTGTAAACTATGGCTACACCTTC. Translation: CSVENSVNYGYTF.

In this sample, this clonotype turned up many times. The chain joins TRBV2 to TRBJ2-7; the D is unclear. Germline V CDR1 and CDR2: SNHLY, FYNNEI. Trimming left V 6 bases short and J 4 bases short, with 4 bases between. This CDR3 is 10 amino acids long. The CDR3 DNA sequence: TGTGCCAGCAGGGGTTACGAGCAGTACTTC. The encoded protein is CASRGYEQYF.

This clonotype came up many times. The chain couples TRBV28 to TRBJ2-5, with unresolved D. From germline, CDR1 is MDHEN and CDR2 SYDVKM. V gave up 4 bases and J gave up 2 bases, with 14 bases separating them. The CDR3 totals 15 residues. The CDR3 bases are TGTGCCAGCAGTTCACCGGGTGCGCGTCAAGAGACCCAGTACTTC. Translated: CASSSPGARQETQYF.

The chain's CDR3 is CATTHKDRNSGANVLTF. DNA for the CDR3: TGTGCCACCACCCATAAGGACAGGAACTCTGGGGCCAACGTCCTGACTTTC. The V call is TRBV24-1, the J call TRBJ2-6, with 7 nucleotides matching TRBD1. Per the germline V gene, CDR1 is KGHDR and CDR2 is SFDVKD. V lost 8 bases and J lost 0; bases outside the gene matches: 9. The CDR3 runs to 17 residues.

The rearrangement joins TRBV7-9 to TRBJ2-7; maybe TRBD2 (5 bases). V was shortened by 7 bases and J by 5 bases, with 15 bases between the two germline ends. Germline-derived CDR1 and CDR2 are SEHNR and FQNEAQ (reference sequence). CDR3 length: 13 residues. In nucleotides, the CDR3 is TGTGCCAGCACTCTCAACCAGGAGGACGAGCAGTACTTC. Protein sequence: CASTLNQEDEQYF.

The rearrangement uses TRBV30 and TRBJ2-1; D remains unclear. Trimming took 3 bases from V and 7 from J, leaving 10 bases between them. Germline V gene sequence: CDR1 GTSNPN, CDR2 SVGIG (reference sequence). CDR3 length: 12 amino acids. This CDR3 reads CAWRPLGNEQFF. The DNA of the CDR3 is TGTGCCTGGAGGCCTCTAGGGAATGAGCAGTTCTTC.

The chain employs TRBV7-8 and TRBJ2-4; D tentatively fits TRBD1 or TRBD2 (5 bases each). The CDR3 length is 17 residues. The germline V gene encodes CDR1 SGHVS and CDR2 FQNEAQ. Trimming pared 5 bases from V and 3 bases from J, leaving 20 bases between. CDR3 sequence reads: CASSPQAAGSGKNIQYF. CDR3 DNA: TGTGCCAGCAGCCCTCAGGCGGCAGGGAGCGGCAAAAACATTCAGTACTTC.

On this clonotype: Given a much more abundant clone one base away, this may be a read error. V and J are TRBV25-1 and TRBJ2-3; D remains unclear. CDR3 length: 11 amino acids. Between the trimmed V and J ends, which lost 3 bases and 4 bases, there was a span of 2 bases. Germline assignment: CDR1 MGHDK and CDR2 SYGVNS. The CDR3 loop reads CASSDADTQYF. CDR3 DNA sequence: TGTGCCAGCAGTGATGCAGATACGCAGTATTTT.

This clonotype was counted at least ten times. The CDR3 DNA reads as TGTGCCAGCAGCCAAACAGGGTTAACTGGGGCCAACGTCCTGACTTTC. Residues: CASSQTGLTGANVLTF. This chain joins TRBV6-2 or TRBV6-3 and TRBJ2-6, with D maybe TRBD1 (6 bases). The CDR3 runs 16 residues. Per the germline V gene, CDR1 is MNHEY and CDR2 is SVGEGT. Trimming left V 6 bases short and J 2 bases short, with 14 bases between.

V gene TRBV28 combines with J gene TRBJ2-1; 8 nucleotides align to TRBD2. The length of the CDR3 is 14 residues. Per the germline V gene, CDR1 is MDHEN and CDR2 is SYDVKM. After removal of 7 bases from V and 8 bases from J, the junction contained 10 bases not matched to a gene. CDR3 loop: CASNPPGLEYEQFF. Here the CDR3 DNA reads TGTGCCAGCAACCCTCCGGGACTAGAATATGAGCAGTTCTTC. Together with reference TRBV28 and TRBJ2-1, the CDR3 gives the full variable domain: DVKVTQSSRYLVKRTGEKVFLECVQDMDHENMFWYRQDPGLGLRLIYFSYDVKMKEKGDIPEGYSVSREKKERFSLILESASTNQTSMYLCASNPPGLEYEQFFGPGTRLTVL.

As regards this clonotype: At one end, the junction sequence differs from germline, possibly due to a read error. This chain joins TRBV6-2 or TRBV6-3 and TRBJ1-5, with a tentative D call TRBD1 (6 bases). The CDR3 length is 18 residues. Germline loops: CDR1 MNHEY, CDR2 SVGEGT. The CDR3 DNA sequence: TGTGCTAGCAGTGACGGGCCTCAGGGGTCGGATAGCAATCAGCCCCAGCATTTT. Its translation is CASSDGPQGSDSNQPQHF.

The V call is TRBV18, the J call TRBJ2-4; D call uncertain. The V end was cut by 2 bases, the J end by 6 bases, with 11 bases between. This CDR3 has 14 residues. Germline CDR1 is KGHSH and CDR2 is LQKENI. DNA of the CDR3: TGTGCCAGCTCACCAGGGCCAACCTTAAACATTCAGTACTTC. Protein: CASSPGPTLNIQYF.

The CDR3 region has the DNA TGTGCCAGCAGCCCCGCTAGCGGGGGGGCGGAAGAGACCCAGTACTTC. Residues: CASSPASGGAEETQYF. V is TRBV3-1 and J is TRBJ2-5; TRBD2 matches 12 bases. This CDR3 is 16 amino acids long. From germline, CDR1 is LGHDT and CDR2 YNNKEL (reference sequence). Trimming cost V 4 bases and J 3 bases; bases outside gene matches: 6.

The rearrangement joins TRBV25-1 to TRBJ2-1; 8 bases are shared with TRBD2. J was trimmed by 7 bases and V by 3 bases; bases with no gene match: 2. This CDR3 is built from 13 residues. Germline loops: CDR1 MGHDK, CDR2 SYGVNS. CDR3 sequence reads: CASSDIAGNEQFF. The CDR3 region has the DNA TGTGCCAGCAGTGACATAGCGGGAAATGAGCAGTTCTTC. The full variable domain, in which reference TRBV25-1 and TRBJ2-1 provide the parts outside the CDR3, is EADIYQTPRYLVIGTGKKITLECSQTMGHDKMYWYQQDPGMELHLIHYSYGVNSTEKGDLSSESTVSRIRTEHFPLTLESARPSHTSQYLCASSDIAGNEQFFGPGTRLTVL.

This clonotype occurred a few times. The V and J genes are TRBV6-5 and TRBJ2-3; D is perhaps TRBD2 (5 bases). The CDR3 loop spans 15 amino acids. Trimming left V 7 bases short and J 3 bases short, with 17 bases between. Germline CDR1 reads MNHEY; CDR2 reads SVGAGI. CDR3 bases: TGTGCCAGCAACAACCGAGGGTCTGAGACAGATACGCAGTATTTT. This gives the protein CASNNRGSETDTQYF.

At least ten counts were recorded for this clonotype. The chain has TRBV7-3 and TRBJ2-1; TRBD2 agrees at 9 bases. The CDR3 totals 17 residues. Germline V gives CDR1 SGHTA, CDR2 FQGTGA. The ends lost 0 bases at V and 8 bases at J; junction bases unmatched: 11. For the CDR3, the DNA is TGTGCCAGCAGCTTAACGGCGGGCGGGGGGGCACAATATGAGCAGTTCTTC. This encodes CASSLTAGGGAQYEQFF.

The chain joins TRBV12-3 or TRBV12-4 to TRBJ1-1; D remains ambiguous. The CDR3 length is 12 residues. Trimming pared 4 bases from V and 3 bases from J, leaving 6 bases between. The CDR3 spells CASSYTHTEAFF. CDR3 in DNA: TGTGCCAGCAGTTACACTCACACTGAAGCTTTCTTT.

Here the CDR3 DNA reads TGCAGCGTTGAAGATCTTAGACTATTCGACGCGACCCAGTACTTC. This sequence encodes CSVEDLRLFDATQYF. The genes are TRBV29-1 and TRBJ2-5; TRBD2 is a possible D gene (5 bases). This CDR3 contains 15 residues. Germline CDR1 reads SQVTM; CDR2 reads ANQGSEA. Deletions cut 0 bases from V and 7 bases from J, with 18 bases between.

The CDR3 spells CSARDTVRLAKNIQYF. The DNA for the CDR3 is TGCAGTGCTAGAGATACAGTGCGCCTAGCCAAAAACATTCAGTACTTC. The chain has TRBV20-1 and TRBJ2-4; no reliable D call. This CDR3 comprises 16 residues. The germline CDR1 and CDR2 sequences are DFQATT and SNEGSKA (reference sequence). The V gene lost 0 bases and the J gene lost 0 bases, with 12 bases spanning the gap.

This chain uses TRBV24-1 with TRBJ1-3; D ambiguous. Germline V gene data show CDR1 as KGHDR and CDR2 as SFDVKD. The CDR3 runs 14 residues. Trimming removed 9 bases at V and 0 bases at J, with 11 bases between. CDR3 in amino acids: CATGDNTSGNTIYF. CDR3 DNA sequence: TGTGCCACCGGAGATAACACCTCTGGAAACACCATATATTTT.